These 18 T cell receptor beta chains originate from one sample sequenced in a study of Graves' ophthalmopathy and Graves' hyperthyroidism. TCR beta CDR3 regions were amplified from RNA transcripts. First-round RT-PCR with HTBI primers preceded a second-round multiplex PCR. Each CDR3 protein gets one entry after TCRdb re-called the multiplex PCR reads with MiXCR. The sample lists about 400,000 distinct CDR3 sequences; around 17% were seen once. The specimen was peripheral blood. These receptors were taken from a woman aged 18-35 years with Graves' ophthalmopathy.

This clonotype showed up many times. The chain employs TRBV28 and TRBJ1-3; no definite D call. Trimming removed 4 bases at V and 0 bases at J, with 10 bases between. This CDR3 region has 15 residues. Germline CDR1 reads MDHEN; CDR2 reads SYDVKM. Written as DNA, the CDR3 is TGTGCCAGCAGTTCCCCCGGAGGCTCTGGAAACACCATATATTTT. It encodes CASSSPGGSGNTIYF.

The table lists this clonotype with many counts. The chain joins TRBV20-1 to TRBJ2-4; TRBD1 aligns across 7 bases. J was trimmed by 5 bases and V by 5 bases; bases with no gene match: 6. The CDR3 contains 13 residues. Germline V gene lookup returns CDR1 DFQATT and CDR2 SNEGSKA (reference sequence). In DNA, the CDR3 is TGCAGTGCTCCGAGGGACAGTGAAAACATTCAGTACTTC. Its translation: CSAPRDSENIQYF.

This clonotype was seen ten or more times. In DNA, the CDR3 is TGTGCCAGCAGTCCCGGGACAGGGGGGCGAGTCACTGAAGCTTTCTTT. Amino acids: CASSPGTGGRVTEAFF. This chain connects TRBV6-2 or TRBV6-3 to TRBJ1-1, with 11 bases matching TRBD1. V shed 5 bases, J shed 4 bases, and the junction held 9 bases outside the gene matches. The germline V gene has CDR1 MNHEY and CDR2 SVGEGT. CDR3 length equals 16 residues.

Ten or more counts support this clonotype. The chain has TRBV7-9 and TRBJ1-5, with D uncertain. The CDR3 sequence is 14 residues long. Germline CDR1 and CDR2: SEHNR and FQNEAQ (reference sequence). Between the trimmed V and J ends, which lost 5 bases and 6 bases, there was a span of 14 bases. CDR3 loop: CASSPRKIGQPQHF. CDR3 sequence (DNA): TGTGCCAGCAGCCCCCGGAAGATAGGTCAGCCCCAGCATTTT.

This clonotype has a count of ten or more. An end of the junction differs from the germline gene, which may be a read error. The chain joins TRBV7-7 to TRBJ1-5; D call uncertain. Germline CDR1 SSHAT, CDR2 FNYEAQ (reference sequence). The CDR3 covers 13 residues. The CDR3 reads CASSARGKQPQHF. As DNA, the CDR3 is TGTGCTAGCAGCGCCAGAGGGAAACAGCCCCAGCATTTT. The full variable domain, rest sourced from reference TRBV7-7 and TRBJ1-5, is GAGVSQSPRYKVTKRGQDVTLRCDPISSHATLYWYQQALGQGPEFLTYFNYEAQPDKSGLPSDRFSAERPEGSISTLTIQRTEQRDSAMYRCASSARGKQPQHFGDGTRLSIL.

This clonotype was observed at least ten times. This chain uses TRBV4-2 with TRBJ1-5; D gene uncertain. The germline CDR1 and CDR2 sequences are LGHNA and YNFKEQ. Trimming removed 3 bases from V and 7 bases from J, with 19 bases in between. This CDR3 has 16 amino acids. The CDR3 region is CASSQGDRTSVQPQHF. The CDR3 DNA reads as TGTGCCAGCAGCCAGGGCGATAGGACCTCGGTACAGCCCCAGCATTTT.

The chain couples TRBV6-2 or TRBV6-3 to TRBJ2-2; D unresolved. Germline assignment: CDR1 MNHEY and CDR2 SVGEGT. This CDR3 contains 14 residues. V lost 5 bases and J 6 bases, leaving 13 bases between the germline ends. For the CDR3, the DNA is TGTGCCAGCAGTGAGGACGTCTGGGCCGGGGAGCTGTTTTTT. This sequence encodes CASSEDVWAGELFF.

This clonotype appeared a few times. The CDR3 region is CASSPGTYSGNTIYF. The CDR3 region has the DNA TGTGCCAGCAGCCCGGGAACATACTCTGGAAACACCATATATTTT. V gene TRBV6-1 combines with J gene TRBJ1-3; D uncertain. Germline V gene lookup returns CDR1 MNHNS and CDR2 SASEGT. V gave up 6 bases and J gave up 0 bases, with 12 bases separating them. The CDR3 is 15 residues long.

Ten or more counts support this clonotype. The chain combines TRBV24-1 with TRBJ2-2; D ambiguous. There are 12 residues in the CDR3. Deletions cut 8 bases from V and 2 bases from J, with 5 bases between. CDR1 and CDR2 (germline): KGHDR, SFDVKD. CDR3 sequence (DNA): TGTGCCACCAAGCAAAACACCGGGGAGCTGTTTTTT. It codes for CATKQNTGELFF.

This clonotype showed up just a few times. The chain uses TRBV6-5 and TRBJ2-5; D may be TRBD2 (5 bases). The V gene lost 0 bases and the J gene lost 2 bases, with 10 bases spanning the gap. The CDR3 is 15 residues long. The germline gives CDR1 MNHEY, CDR2 SVGAGI. CDR3 region: CASSYSRAAQETQYF. DNA for the CDR3: TGTGCCAGCAGTTACTCGAGGGCAGCTCAAGAGACCCAGTACTTC.

This clonotype came up many times. V usage is TRBV28 and J usage is TRBJ2-2; D not certain. The ends were cut back, 8 bases at V and 1 base at J, with 8 bases in the middle. Germline V gives CDR1 MDHEN, CDR2 SYDVKM. The CDR3 runs to 13 residues. In nucleotides, the CDR3 is TGTGCCAGCCTTTACAGGAACACCGGGGAGCTGTTTTTT. Translation: CASLYRNTGELFF.

V is TRBV15 and J is TRBJ2-5; the D gene could be TRBD1 or TRBD2 (5 bases each). Germline V lookup: CDR1 LNHNV, CDR2 YYDKDF (reference sequence). The CDR3 totals 12 residues. Trimming cost V 7 bases and J 6 bases, with 12 bases left between them. In nucleotides, the CDR3 is TGTGCCACCAACCTCGAGGGACAGACCCAGTACTTC. This translates into CATNLEGQTQYF.

This clonotype was observed at least ten times. The chain employs TRBV27 and TRBJ2-5, with 8 bases aligning to TRBD1. The CDR3 loop spans 14 amino acids. The germline CDR1 and CDR2 sequences are MNHEY and SMNVEV (reference sequence). V was pared by 6 bases and J by 3 bases, with 6 bases of the junction left unmatched. In nucleotides, the CDR3 is TGTGCCAGCAGGGAGAGACAGGGGAAAGAGACCCAGTACTTC. This translates into CASRERQGKETQYF.

This clonotype appeared many times. V usage is TRBV7-2 and J usage is TRBJ2-7; the match to TRBD2 covers 8 bases. This CDR3 has 15 amino acids. The V segment lost 4 bases and the J segment 1 base; nucleotides outside the gene matches: 6. The germline V gene has CDR1 SGHTA and CDR2 FQGNSA. The DNA of the CDR3 is TGTGCCAGCAGCTACTACGGGACTAGGTCCTACGAGCAGTACTTC. It translates to CASSYYGTRSYEQYF. Full variable domain (remainder filled in from reference TRBV7-2 and TRBJ2-7): GAGVSQSPSNKVTEKGKDVELRCDPISGHTALYWYRQSLGQGLEFLIYFQGNSAPDKSGLPSDRFSAERTGGSVSTLTIQRTQQEDSAVYLCASSYYGTRSYEQYFGPGTRLTVT.

Ten or more counts support this clonotype. The chain couples TRBV11-1 to TRBJ2-7; 11 bases fit TRBD2. The germline V gene encodes CDR1 SGHAT and CDR2 FQDESV (reference sequence). The CDR3 covers 16 residues. The V and J ends lost 4 bases and 5 bases, in that order; junction bases with no gene match: 10. Here the CDR3 reads CASSSSSGGMRHEQYF. CDR3 DNA: TGTGCCAGCAGCTCTTCTAGCGGGGGGATGAGGCACGAGCAGTACTTC.

This clonotype appeared a few times. This chain uses TRBV12-3 or TRBV12-4 with TRBJ2-7; 7 bases are shared with TRBD1. V gave up 4 bases and J gave up 2 bases; unmatched junction bases: 5. The CDR3 is 14 amino acids. CDR3 bases: TGTGCCAGCAGTTCCTTCGGACAGGCCTACGAGCAGTACTTC. The encoded protein is CASSSFGQAYEQYF.

V is TRBV6-5 and J is TRBJ2-2; D may be TRBD1 or TRBD2 (5 bases each). Germline CDR1 MNHEY, CDR2 SVGAGI. The ends were cut back, 4 bases at V and 4 bases at J, with 13 bases in the middle. The CDR3 runs to 15 residues. CDR3 coding DNA: TGTGCCAGCAGTTCCCCAGGGAGTGTCACCGGGGAGCTGTTTTTT. Its protein is CASSSPGSVTGELFF.

This clonotype was detected many times. J is TRBJ2-7 and V is TRBV18; D could derive from TRBD1 or TRBD2 (6 bases each). The CDR3 runs to 14 residues. The V end lost 4 bases, the J end lost 3 bases, and 13 bases lay between the germline ends. The germline V gene has CDR1 KGHSH and CDR2 LQKENI. CDR3 region: CASSRSGAIYEQYF. Here the CDR3 DNA reads TGTGCCAGCTCACGTTCGGGGGCGATCTACGAGCAGTACTTC.